The next 27 T cell receptor beta chains were all read from a single sample in a study of vaccination effects on CD4 cells after COVID-19. Profiling relied on immunoSEQ multiplex PCR, and the TCRdb table lists in-frame clones only, not all of them. The table records tens of thousands of clones, 60% to 80% of them present only once. Under the ViraFEST assay, PBMC were stimulated with viral peptide pools so that antigen-specific CD4+ T cells expanded. Sequencing was performed afterwards. Upon completion of approximately ten days in culture, CD4+ T cells were isolated. Antigen specificity for these receptors is unknown. The sample was CD4+ T cells from PBMCs cultured with HCoV-229E spike peptides, taken before COVID-19 vaccination. Receptor source: a human donor who received a COVID-19 vaccine.

V usage is TRBV19 and J usage is TRBJ2-3, with TRBD2 as a possible D gene (6 bases). From germline, CDR1 is LNHDA and CDR2 SQIVND (reference sequence). The CDR3 totals 17 residues. Trimming left V 5 bases short and J 0 bases short, with 18 bases between. In DNA, the CDR3 is TGTGCCAGTAGTGTGGGAAATCTAGCGACTAGCACAGATACGCAGTATTTT. This codes for CASSVGNLATSTDTQYF.

This sequence joins TRBV7-8 and TRBJ2-7, with D possibly matching TRBD1 (5 bases). Germline CDR1 SGHVS, CDR2 FQNEAQ. The CDR3 totals 14 residues. V lost 2 bases to trimming and J lost 3 bases, with 11 bases between them. The CDR3 spells CASSLPGQNYEQYV. The CDR3 nucleotides read TGTGCCAGCAGCTTACCTGGACAAAACTACGAGCAGTACGTC.

The V call is TRBV2, the J call TRBJ1-1; tentatively, D is TRBD1 (5 bases). CDR3 length: 13 amino acids. V shed 4 bases and J shed 3 bases, with 9 bases lying between them. Germline CDR1 is SNHLY and CDR2 is FYNNEI. DNA of the CDR3: TGTGCCAGCAGTGTTGACAGTTACACTGAAGCTTTCTTT. Its translation is CASSVDSYTEAFF.

This clone was recorded once. The gene calls are TRBV2 and TRBJ2-7, with TRBD1 matching over 8 bases. V shed 4 bases, J shed 4 bases, and the junction held 6 bases outside the gene matches. This CDR3 is built from 14 residues. CDR1 and CDR2 from the germline V gene are SNHLY and FYNNEI. This CDR3 reads CASSVDRGGYEQYV. The CDR3 DNA is TGTGCCAGCAGTGTAGACAGGGGAGGATACGAGCAGTACGTC.

The gene calls are TRBV5-5 and TRBJ2-1; D unclear. Germline CDR1 reads SGHKS; CDR2 reads YYEKEE (reference sequence). This CDR3 region has 13 residues. V was pared by 0 bases and J by 10 bases, with 11 bases between. The CDR3: CASSLARIREQFF. CDR3 DNA: TGTGCCAGCAGCTTGGCGAGGATCCGCGAGCAGTTCTTC.

The chain employs TRBV25-1 and TRBJ1-3, with TRBD1 matching over 7 bases. Germline V gene sequence: CDR1 MGHDK, CDR2 SYGVNS. CDR3 length: 18 residues. Trimming at V came to 5 bases and at J to 0 bases, leaving 13 bases not matched to a gene. CDR3 coding DNA: TGTGCCAGCAGTCACCCTCGGGACAGCGTTTTCTCTGGAAACACCATATATTTT. This translates into CASSHPRDSVFSGNTIYF.

V is TRBV11-2 and J is TRBJ2-4; D ambiguous. Germline values: CDR1 SGHAT, CDR2 FQNNGV. The length of the CDR3 is 14 residues. Trimming removed 7 bases from V and 0 bases from J, with 10 bases in between. The CDR3 reads CASIPAGAKNIQYF. The DNA of the CDR3 is TGTGCCAGCATCCCGGCCGGAGCCAAAAACATTCAGTACTTC.

V gene TRBV29-1 combines with J gene TRBJ2-5; 8 nucleotides align to TRBD1. CDR1 SQVTM and CDR2 ANQGSEA come from the germline V gene. V gave up 5 bases and J gave up 4 bases; unmatched junction bases: 3. The CDR3 has 12 amino acids. CDR3 coding DNA: TGCAGCGTTTCACAGGGGGGAGAGACCCAGTACTTC. Protein product: CSVSQGGETQYF.

This clone was seen just once. CDR3 protein: CSVAEARTEAFF. The CDR3 DNA is TGCAGCGTTGCGGAAGCCCGGACTGAAGCTTTCTTT. V gene TRBV29-1 combines with J gene TRBJ1-1; no definite D call. The CDR3 covers 12 residues. Germline CDR1 and CDR2: SQVTM and ANQGSEA. V lost 4 bases, J lost 5 bases, and 11 bases lay in between.

The chain couples TRBV9 to TRBJ2-5, with TRBD1 matching 7 bases. Germline-derived CDR1 and CDR2 are SGDLS and YYNGEE. The length of the CDR3 is 14 residues. Trimming cost V 0 bases and J 5 bases; bases outside gene matches: 4. Here the CDR3 reads CASSVEGGVETQYF. The CDR3 DNA reads as TGTGCCAGCAGCGTAGAAGGGGGCGTGGAGACCCAGTACTTC.

CDR3: CASSQDDRVEVGQYF. The CDR3 bases are TGTGCCAGCAGCCAAGATGACAGGGTCGAAGTGGGGCAGTATTTT. This chain uses TRBV4-2 with TRBJ2-3; 7 nucleotides match TRBD1. V was clipped by 0 bases and J by 11 bases; unmatched bases: 11. This CDR3 spans 15 amino acids. Per germline, CDR1 LGHNA and CDR2 YNFKEQ.

V is TRBV30 and J is TRBJ1-1; D gene uncertain. V was shortened by 0 bases and J by 1 base, with 6 bases between the two germline ends. CDR1 is GTSNPN and CDR2 is SVGIG in the germline V gene (reference sequence). This CDR3 has 13 residues. CDR3 protein: CAWSVLSNTEAFF. In DNA form, the CDR3 reads TGTGCCTGGAGTGTATTGTCGAACACTGAAGCTTTCTTT. Full variable domain (outside the CDR3, taken from reference TRBV30 and TRBJ1-1): SQTIHQWPATLVQPVGSPLSLECTVEGTSNPNLYWYRQAAGRGLQLLFYSVGIGQISSEVPQNLSASRPQDRQFILSSKKLLLSDSGFYLCAWSVLSNTEAFFGQGTRLTVV.

The chain is built from TRBV6-4 and TRBJ2-3; 10 nucleotides align to TRBD2. Germline V gene sequence: CDR1 MRHNA, CDR2 SNTAGT. The trim removed 2 bases at V and 2 bases at J, leaving 10 bases unmatched. CDR3 size: 18 residues. DNA for the CDR3: TGTGCCAGCAGTGACCCTAGGCCGCTAGCGGGGGACACAGATACGCAGTATTTT. Amino acids: CASSDPRPLAGDTDTQYF.

The chain combines TRBV11-2 with TRBJ2-3; 13 bases align to TRBD2. The CDR3 totals 17 residues. Germline-derived CDR1 and CDR2 are SGHAT and FQNNGV. The ends lost 5 bases at V and 5 bases at J; junction bases unmatched: 10. CDR3 DNA sequence: TGTGCCAGCAGCCTAAGACCCGGGACTAGCGGGGTAGATACGCAGTATTTT. Translated, it gives CASSLRPGTSGVDTQYF.

The V call is TRBV7-8, the J call TRBJ2-5, with 10 bases aligning to TRBD1. With V trimmed by 1 base and J by 5 bases, 10 bases remained unmatched. Germline lookup yields CDR1 SGHVS and CDR2 FQNEAQ. The CDR3 runs 17 residues. CDR3 sequence (DNA): TGTGCCAGCAGCTTAGGTTCGGGACAGGGGAGGAGCGAGACCCAGTACTTC. It encodes CASSLGSGQGRSETQYF.

This chain uses TRBV18 with TRBJ2-7, with TRBD2 as a possible D gene (6 bases). The V gene lost 5 bases and the J gene lost 9 bases, with 17 bases spanning the gap. CDR3 length: 13 amino acids. Germline V gene data show CDR1 as KGHSH and CDR2 as LQKENI. The CDR3 DNA reads as TGTGCCAGCTCATCAACGGGGGTCCCCTCGCAGTACGTC. It specifies CASSSTGVPSQYV.

This clone came up a few times. The V and J genes are TRBV12-3 or TRBV12-4 and TRBJ1-6, with D possibly matching TRBD1 (5 bases). The V gene lost 9 bases and the J gene lost 7 bases, with 13 bases spanning the gap. This CDR3 contains 13 residues. The CDR3 DNA reads as TGTGCCAGTACCGGGACCAAGAATTCACCCCTCCACTTT. Translation gives CASTGTKNSPLHF.

This rearrangement joins TRBV5-3 to TRBJ1-5, with D maybe TRBD1 (6 bases). TRBV5-3 is an ORF; its function is uncertain. V was clipped by 3 bases and J by 3 bases, with 13 bases between them. The CDR3 is 15 amino acids. CDR3: CARSSSGAPNQPQHF. For the CDR3, the DNA is TGTGCCAGAAGCTCCTCAGGGGCACCCAATCAGCCCCAGCATTTT.

This clone was seen a handful of times. The J gene is TRBJ2-1, the V gene TRBV4-1; D is unclear. The CDR3 has 17 residues. CDR1 MGHRA and CDR2 YSYEKL come from the germline V gene. The V gene lost 4 bases and the J gene lost 0 bases, with 16 bases spanning the gap. The CDR3 DNA is TGCGCCAGCAGCCCCACTGGAGCGCCAAGCTCCTACAATGAGCAGTTCTTC. It yields the protein CASSPTGAPSSYNEQFF.

The V gene is TRBV6-2 or TRBV6-3, the J gene TRBJ1-1; 9 positions agree with TRBD1. The CDR3 is 17 residues long. Germline lookup yields CDR1 MNHEY and CDR2 SVGEGT. With V trimmed by 6 bases and J by 0 bases, 11 bases remained unmatched. The CDR3 region is CASSPGPRDRVNTEAFF. The CDR3 DNA sequence: TGTGCCAGCAGCCCGGGGCCGAGGGACAGGGTGAACACTGAAGCTTTCTTT.

The chain carries TRBV28 and TRBJ1-1; D remains ambiguous. The V end was cut by 3 bases, the J end by 0 bases, with 5 bases between. The germline V gene encodes CDR1 MDHEN and CDR2 SYDVKM. The CDR3 totals 13 residues. The DNA of the CDR3 is TGTGCCAGCAGTTTCGAACTGAACACTGAAGCTTTCTTT. Protein: CASSFELNTEAFF.

This sequence joins TRBV24-1 and TRBJ1-5, with D maybe TRBD1 (6 bases). Trimming took 4 bases from V and 4 from J, leaving 16 bases between them. This CDR3 spans 16 amino acids. Germline values: CDR1 KGHDR, CDR2 SFDVKD. The CDR3 loop is CATSDTDRSPNQPQHF. The CDR3 nucleotides read TGTGCCACCAGTGACACAGACAGGAGTCCTAATCAGCCCCAGCATTTT.

The CDR3: CATSDPRTGAYNEQFF. The CDR3 DNA follows: TGTGCCACCAGTGATCCGCGGACAGGGGCCTACAATGAGCAGTTCTTC. The chain carries TRBV24-1 and TRBJ2-1; TRBD1 matches at 9 bases. With V trimmed by 3 bases and J by 2 bases, 4 bases remained unmatched. This CDR3 region has 16 residues. The germline gives CDR1 KGHDR, CDR2 SFDVKD.

This chain uses TRBV18 with TRBJ2-1, with 14 bases aligning to TRBD2. The ends lost 3 bases at V and 3 bases at J; junction bases unmatched: 4. This CDR3 is 17 amino acids long. CDR1 is KGHSH, CDR2 LQKENI, per germline. CDR3 residues: CASSPGLAGVNYNEQFF. The DNA for the CDR3 is TGTGCCAGCTCACCGGGACTAGCGGGAGTCAACTACAATGAGCAGTTCTTC.

This clone was seen a handful of times. The genes are TRBV14 and TRBJ1-1; D is possibly TRBD1 (5 bases). Trimming left V 0 bases short and J 9 bases short, with 17 bases between. CDR1 and CDR2 from the germline V gene are SGHDN and FVKESK. This CDR3 has 15 residues. The CDR3 protein is CASSQDLIGGRQAFF. CDR3 sequence (DNA): TGTGCCAGCAGCCAAGATTTAATCGGGGGTCGGCAAGCTTTCTTT.

A remark on this clone: Other DNA sequences in the sample encode the same CDR3. J is TRBJ1-5 and V is TRBV12-3 or TRBV12-4; D gene unclear. V lost 3 bases and J 4 bases, leaving 4 bases between the germline ends. This CDR3 is 12 amino acids long. Written as DNA, the CDR3 is TGTGCCAGCAGTTTCGGGAATCAGCCCCAGCATTTT. Its protein product is CASSFGNQPQHF.

This chain uses TRBV19 with TRBJ1-2; possible D gene TRBD1, 6 bases. V was pared by 3 bases and J by 4 bases, with 15 bases between. Looked up from germline, CDR1 is LNHDA and CDR2 is SQIVND (reference sequence). This CDR3 region has 15 residues. The CDR3 sequence: CASSIPGGQGYGYTF. In DNA, the CDR3 is TGTGCCAGTAGTATCCCCGGGGGGCAAGGCTATGGCTACACCTTC.